One TCR beta chain is described in this entry. The antigen is undetermined. The V end lost 2 bases, the J end lost 1 base, and 8 bases lay between the germline ends. Germline V gene lookup returns CDR1 MNHEY and CDR2 SVGAGI. The CDR3 contains 15 residues. The time point here: blood 4 weeks post-SBRT, at nephrectomy. Regarding treatment: 15 Gy SBRT to primary tumor, nephrectomy 4 weeks later. Nephrectomy followed 15 Gy stereotactic body radiation by 4 weeks. Radiation-treated patients gave blood at baseline, week 2 and week 4. Clear cell pathology was present in this patient's renal cell carcinoma. Using immunoSEQ multiplex PCR, the repertoire was profiled, and TCRdb retains in-frame clones only, with some absent. The sample holds 120,000 to 150,000 clones; approximately 86% are singletons and the top ten take less than 20%. This entry is derived from a study of radiation and T cells in renal cell carcinoma.

Study-wide findings and caveats: Top tumor clonotypes rose in blood 2 weeks post-radiation, then contracted.

The sample was blood, taken from a patient whose treatment included radiotherapy and nephrectomy. This TCR derives from a woman aged 45-60 years with renal cell carcinoma. V is TRBV6-5 and J is TRBJ1-4; tentative D call: TRBD1 (6 bases). DNA of the CDR3: TGTGCCAGCAGTTACGAGGGGGGAACTAATGAAAAACTGTTTTTT. It yields the protein CASSYEGGTNEKLFF.